Listed here are 4 T cell receptor beta chains from one sample, sequenced in a study of T cell clonality in common variable immunodeficiency. Notes on the study in general: Reportedly, TCR beta sequences from common variable immunodeficiency showed fewer deletions and N-nucleotide insertions.

Method: immunoSEQ multiplex PCR; TCRdb's copy keeps in-frame clones and lacks some. Altogether over 30,000 clones were found in the sample, and no singletons occur. These receptors lack a known antigen. The sequenced material came from peripheral blood mononuclear cells. The receptors were gathered from a human donor with common variable immunodeficiency.

This clone was recorded at least ten times. The read terminates 3 residues ahead of where the CDR3 ends, so the germline J gene completes it. The same CDR3 arises from other DNA sequences in this sample as well. V and J are TRBV6-2 or TRBV6-3 and TRBJ1-3, with unresolved D. Trimming cost V 2 bases and J 0 bases, with 8 bases left between them. In germline, CDR1 is MNHEY, CDR2 SVGEGT. CDR3 length equals 15 residues. Partial CDR3 DNA: TGTGCCAGCAGTTACGCCAGGAGCTCTGGAAACACC. It translates to CASSYARSSGNT. The full CDR3 protein is CASSYARSSGNTIYF.

This clone was seen at least ten times. The read comes to an end 3 residues before the CDR3 does, leaving the germline J gene to fill in the end. The chain couples TRBV11-2 to TRBJ2-5; the D gene is possibly TRBD2 (7 bases). Germline V CDR1 and CDR2: SGHAT, FQNNGV. The V gene lost 4 bases and the J gene lost 3 bases, with 15 bases spanning the gap. The CDR3 runs 15 residues. CDR3 protein: CASSWGGGREETQYF. The covered CDR3 bases are TGTGCCAGCAGCTGGGGGGGCGGGAGAGAAGAGACC.

This clone has just a few counts. The observed sequence ends 3 residues before the CDR3 terminus, with the missing tail filled in from the germline J gene. The rearrangement joins TRBV5-1 to TRBJ2-6; D call uncertain. V was pared by 2 bases and J by 0 bases, with 3 bases between. Germline CDR1 reads SGHRS; CDR2 reads YFSETQ. The CDR3 has 14 amino acids. CDR3 in amino acids: CASSLASGANVLTF. The CDR3 DNA, read in part, is TGCGCCAGCAGCTTAGCCTCTGGGGCCAACGTC.

There are many counts of this clone. The read ends 3 residues before the CDR3 terminus; that terminus is restored from the germline J gene. V gene TRBV19 combines with J gene TRBJ2-7, with D possibly being TRBD2 (6 bases). Trimming shortened V by 5 bases and J by 4 bases, and 18 bases separated the two germline ends. Germline V gene lookup returns CDR1 LNHDA and CDR2 SQIVND (reference sequence). The CDR3 covers 15 residues. CDR3 region: CASSLSGTSSYEQYF. The CDR3 DNA, read in part, is TGTGCCAGTAGTCTCTCCGGGACTTCCTCATACGAG.